This entry describes one T cell receptor (beta chain). These data are taken from a study of cytomegalovirus exposure and HLA in healthy donors. PCR was performed using 60 Vbeta and 13 Jbeta primers. Sequencing used immunoSEQ multiplex PCR; TCRdb keeps in-frame clones, though not all of them. In total, the table holds 130,000 or so clones. The CDR3 spans 13 residues. Germline assignment: CDR1 SGHTS and CDR2 YDEGEE. Trimming left V 4 bases short and J 4 bases short, with 11 bases between. Sequencing used PBMCs. The chain combines TRBV5-8 with TRBJ1-1; TRBD1 might be the D (5 bases). This TCR came from a woman in her forties in good health and CMV-seronegative. CDR3 amino acids: CASSPFRGTEAFF. The DNA of the CDR3 is TGTGCCAGCAGCCCCTTTAGGGGCACTGAAGCTTTCTTT.